This T cell receptor (beta chain) was captured by sequencing in a study of cytomegalovirus exposure and HLA in healthy donors. Study findings and constraints: The investigators catalogued 150 or so TCR beta chains as cytomegalovirus-associated. In most subjects, TCR beta sequences reportedly gave accurate predictions of HLA-A and HLA-B alleles.

Only one count was recorded for this clone. Antigen: not known. A multiplex PCR was run with 60 Vbeta primers and 13 Jbeta primers. Generated by immunoSEQ multiplex PCR, the TCRdb table keeps only in-frame clones and is missing some. The table lists about 120,000 clones, over 70% of them singletons. V lost 2 bases and J 3 bases, leaving 8 bases between the germline ends. The CDR3 totals 14 residues. Germline loops: CDR1 MNHEY, CDR2 SVGAGI. This sequence was found in a female donor in good health and CMV-seronegative. Sequences were obtained from PBMCs. J is TRBJ1-5 and V is TRBV6-5; possibly TRBD1 for D (5 bases). The CDR3 bases are TGTGCCAGCAGTTACATGGGGCACAATCAGCCCCAGCATTTT. Translating gives CASSYMGHNQPQHF.